This record covers a single TCR beta chain. Its antigen specificity is not known. Base qualities were left out, and no much larger clone turns up one base away. This sample was included in a study of technical replicates of blood from a few donors listed by TCRdb under 2017. The CDR3 runs 14 amino acids, cysteine and phenylalanine included. The CDR3 DNA has 42 bases and is translated from base 1. From a lookup of the germline V gene, CDR1 and CDR2 are MDHEN and SYDVKM. The V end loses 3 bases and the J end loses 4 bases, and a stretch of 9 bases separates them. Receptor libraries were prepared by the immunoSEQ multiplex PCR assay. As stored in TCRdb, this immuneACCESS dataset retains in-frame rearrangements with V and J assigned. A fraction of the clones does not appear; measured against another copy, unresolved V genes explain less than half of the discrepancy, and the remainder lacks a known reason. This sample is represented by some 70,000 clones; about 97% of them were singletons. 0.25% to 0.35% of the sample is in the top ten clones.

In this chain, TRBV28 is recombined with TRBJ1-4; a tentative D match to TRBD1 spans 5 bases. The TCR was taken from a human donor in good health. Sequenced sample: T cells isolated from PBMCs. The nucleotides read TGTGCCAGCAGTTTTACAGGTTATAATGAAAAACTGTTTTTT. Protein translation: CASSFTGYNEKLFF.